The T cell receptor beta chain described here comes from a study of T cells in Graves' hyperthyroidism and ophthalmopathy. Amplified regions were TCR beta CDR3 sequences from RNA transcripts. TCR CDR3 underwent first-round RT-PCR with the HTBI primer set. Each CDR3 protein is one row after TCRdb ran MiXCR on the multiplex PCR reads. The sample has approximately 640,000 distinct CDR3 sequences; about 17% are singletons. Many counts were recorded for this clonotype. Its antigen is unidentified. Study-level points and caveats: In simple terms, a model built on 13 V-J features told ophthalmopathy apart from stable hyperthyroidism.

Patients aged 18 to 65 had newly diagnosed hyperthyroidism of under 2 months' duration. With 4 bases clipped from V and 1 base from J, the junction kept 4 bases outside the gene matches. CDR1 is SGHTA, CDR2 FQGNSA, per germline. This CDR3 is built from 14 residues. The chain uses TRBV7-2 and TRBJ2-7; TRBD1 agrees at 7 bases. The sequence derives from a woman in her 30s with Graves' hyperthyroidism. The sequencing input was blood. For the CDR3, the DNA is TGTGCCAGCAGCTCCAGACAGGGATCCTACGAGCAGTACTTC. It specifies CASSSRQGSYEQYF.